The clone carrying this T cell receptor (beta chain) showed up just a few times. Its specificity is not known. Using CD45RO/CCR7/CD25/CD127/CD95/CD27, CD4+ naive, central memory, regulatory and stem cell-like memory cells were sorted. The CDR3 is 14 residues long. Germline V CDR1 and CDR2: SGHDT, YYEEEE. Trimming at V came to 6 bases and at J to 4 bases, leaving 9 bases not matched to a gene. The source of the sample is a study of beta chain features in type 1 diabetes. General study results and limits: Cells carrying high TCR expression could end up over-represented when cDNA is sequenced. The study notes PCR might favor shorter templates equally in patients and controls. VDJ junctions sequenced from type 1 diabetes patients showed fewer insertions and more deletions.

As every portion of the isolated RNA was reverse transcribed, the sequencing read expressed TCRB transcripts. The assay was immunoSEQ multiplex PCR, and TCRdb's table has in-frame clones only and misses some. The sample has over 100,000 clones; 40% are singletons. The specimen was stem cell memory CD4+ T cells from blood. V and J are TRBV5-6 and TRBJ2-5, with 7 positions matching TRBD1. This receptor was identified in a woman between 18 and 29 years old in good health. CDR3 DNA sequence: TGTGCCAGCACCCCCGACAGGGTGGTAGAGACCCAGTACTTC. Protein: CASTPDRVVETQYF. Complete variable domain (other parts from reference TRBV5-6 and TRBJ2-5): DAGVTQSPTHLIKTRGQQVTLRCSPKSGHDTVSWYQQALGQGPQFIFQYYEEEERQRGNFPDRFSGHQFPNYSSELNVNALLLGDSALYLCASTPDRVVETQYFGPGTRLLVL.